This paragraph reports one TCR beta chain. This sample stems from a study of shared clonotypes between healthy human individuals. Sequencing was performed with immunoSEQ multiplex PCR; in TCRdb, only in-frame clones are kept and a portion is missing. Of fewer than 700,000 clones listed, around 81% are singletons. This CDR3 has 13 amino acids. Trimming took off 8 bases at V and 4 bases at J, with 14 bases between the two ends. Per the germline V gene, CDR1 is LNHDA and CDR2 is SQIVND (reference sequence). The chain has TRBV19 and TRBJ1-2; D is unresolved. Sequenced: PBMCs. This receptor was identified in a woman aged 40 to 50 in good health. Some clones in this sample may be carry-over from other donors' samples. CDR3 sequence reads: CASLSPGGYGYTF. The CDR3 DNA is TGTGCCAGTCTCTCGCCTGGAGGCTATGGCTACACCTTC.